This is a list of T cell receptor beta chains from one sample in a study of T cells expressing NK-cell markers. TCRdb reanalyzed the 5' RACE reads and collapses them to one entry per CDR3 protein, without DNA. The sample totals roughly 350,000 distinct CDR3 sequences; its top ten clones hold 5% to 5.5%. Sequencing was performed on blood T cells: a sorted CD56 or NKG2C T cell subset, CD4+ or CD8+ T cells, or bulk PBMC T cells (not recorded which). Receptors were obtained from a man aged 18-75 years in good health. CDR3s include the opening cysteine and the closing phenylalanine or tryptophan. Each record gives: J gene, V gene, CDR3 protein.

j_gene: TRBJ2-3
v_gene: TRBV20-1
CDR3aa: CSPTRAFTSGGTDTQYF

j_gene: TRBJ1-1
v_gene: TRBV6-2/TRBV6-3
CDR3aa: CASSLRRGDTEAFF

j_gene: TRBJ2-2
v_gene: TRBV20-1
CDR3aa: CSARDRAGDSGTGELFF

j_gene: TRBJ1-3
v_gene: TRBV3-1
CDR3aa: CASSRNYGERNTIYF

j_gene: TRBJ2-1
v_gene: TRBV10-3
CDR3aa: CAISPTGYGEQFF

j_gene: TRBJ1-4
v_gene: TRBV23-1
CDR3aa: CASSQSYGDIEEKLFF

j_gene: TRBJ2-3
v_gene: TRBV6-1
CDR3aa: CASRTLQGSDTQYF

j_gene: TRBJ2-7
v_gene: TRBV20-1
CDR3aa: CSATPGGGGYEQYF

j_gene: TRBJ2-2
v_gene: TRBV12-3/TRBV12-4
CDR3aa: CASRKDYRRNTGELFF

j_gene: TRBJ2-5
v_gene: TRBV5-1
CDR3aa: CASSLQGSEKETQYF

j_gene: TRBJ2-4
v_gene: TRBV7-8
CDR3aa: CASSSRLGPEAKNIQYF

j_gene: TRBJ1-2
v_gene: TRBV11-2
CDR3aa: CASSFATGGNYGYTF

j_gene: TRBJ1-2
v_gene: TRBV5-4
CDR3aa: CASSITSDDYGYTF

j_gene: TRBJ1-4
v_gene: TRBV27
CDR3aa: CASSLWSVGSGKLFF

j_gene: TRBJ2-2
v_gene: TRBV28
CDR3aa: CASSLYPQLTGDTGELFF

j_gene: TRBJ2-1
v_gene: TRBV5-1
CDR3aa: CASSPRTSGGPPRGEQFF

j_gene: TRBJ2-3
v_gene: TRBV10-3
CDR3aa: CAISDIASGRDTQYF

j_gene: TRBJ2-2
v_gene: TRBV5-8
CDR3aa: CASSLDRITGELFF

j_gene: TRBJ2-7
v_gene: TRBV6-1
CDR3aa: CASRPDRGPSGEQYF

j_gene: TRBJ2-1
v_gene: TRBV7-2
CDR3aa: CASSLGGPAGGNNEQFF

j_gene: TRBJ2-2
v_gene: TRBV6-2/TRBV6-3
CDR3aa: CASSRGGGHSTGELFF

j_gene: TRBJ2-7
v_gene: TRBV4-2
CDR3aa: CASSRGDSGETYEQYF

j_gene: TRBJ2-6
v_gene: TRBV9
CDR3aa: CASSVEAQANSGANVLTF

j_gene: TRBJ2-7
v_gene: TRBV7-6
CDR3aa: CASSPAQGRSYEQYF

j_gene: TRBJ2-6
v_gene: TRBV5-1
CDR3aa: CASSTGTGTGANVLTF

j_gene: TRBJ1-2
v_gene: TRBV2
CDR3aa: CASSEALQGHF

j_gene: TRBJ1-1
v_gene: TRBV5-1
CDR3aa: CASSLGGTSGPEAFF

j_gene: TRBJ2-2
v_gene: TRBV10-3
CDR3aa: CAIRGGWGPDGELFF

j_gene: TRBJ2-2
v_gene: TRBV11-2
CDR3aa: CASSLTSGGATNTGELFF

j_gene: TRBJ2-5
v_gene: TRBV27
CDR3aa: CASSSFRSGGLPETQYF

j_gene: TRBJ2-1
v_gene: TRBV27
CDR3aa: CASSLWSTDYNEQFF

j_gene: TRBJ2-3
v_gene: TRBV7-3
CDR3aa: CASSPPGLAAAQYF

j_gene: TRBJ1-1
v_gene: TRBV3-1
CDR3aa: CASSQFLTSRGSTEAFF

j_gene: TRBJ2-3
v_gene: TRBV12-3/TRBV12-4
CDR3aa: CASRPGQIDTQYF

j_gene: TRBJ1-1
v_gene: TRBV20-1
CDR3aa: CSATGSNTEAFF

j_gene: TRBJ1-4
v_gene: TRBV5-1
CDR3aa: CASSYGQGNRPNEKLFF

j_gene: TRBJ1-5
v_gene: TRBV13
CDR3aa: CASSRRDYPGSNQPQHF